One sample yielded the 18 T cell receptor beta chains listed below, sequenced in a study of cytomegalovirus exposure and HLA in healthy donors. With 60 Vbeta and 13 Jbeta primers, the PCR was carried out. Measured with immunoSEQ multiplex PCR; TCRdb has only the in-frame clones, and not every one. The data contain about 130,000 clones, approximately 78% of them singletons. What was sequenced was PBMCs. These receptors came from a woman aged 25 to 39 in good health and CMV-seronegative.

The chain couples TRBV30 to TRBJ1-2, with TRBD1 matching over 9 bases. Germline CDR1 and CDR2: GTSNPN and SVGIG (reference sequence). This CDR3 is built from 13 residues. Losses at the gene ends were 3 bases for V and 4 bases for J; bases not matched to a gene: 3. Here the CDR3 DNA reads TGTGCCTGGAGGACAGGGGGTGTCTATGGCTACACCTTC. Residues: CAWRTGGVYGYTF.

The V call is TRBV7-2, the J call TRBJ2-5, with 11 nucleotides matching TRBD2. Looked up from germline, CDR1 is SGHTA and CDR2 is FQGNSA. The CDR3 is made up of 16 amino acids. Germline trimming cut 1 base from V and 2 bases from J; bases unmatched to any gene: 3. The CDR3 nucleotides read TGTGCCAGCAGCTTAGGAACTAGCGGGAGACAAGAGACCCAGTACTTC. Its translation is CASSLGTSGRQETQYF.

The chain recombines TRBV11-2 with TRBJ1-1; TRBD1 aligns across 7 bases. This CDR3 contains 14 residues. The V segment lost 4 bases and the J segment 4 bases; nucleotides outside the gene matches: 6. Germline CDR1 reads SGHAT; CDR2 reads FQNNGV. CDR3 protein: CASSSDRAVTEAFF. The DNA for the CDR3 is TGTGCCAGCAGCTCCGACAGGGCGGTCACTGAAGCTTTCTTT.

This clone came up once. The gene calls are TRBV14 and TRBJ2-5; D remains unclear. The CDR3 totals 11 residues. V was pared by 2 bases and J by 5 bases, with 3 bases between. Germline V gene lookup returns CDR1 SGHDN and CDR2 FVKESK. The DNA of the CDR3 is TGTGCCAGCAGCCAATCGGAGACCCAGTACTTC. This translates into CASSQSETQYF.

DNA of the CDR3: TGTGCCAGCAGCTTCCGGGGACAGGGGAAGGGCTACACCTTC. Its translation is CASSFRGQGKGYTF. The chain uses TRBV5-4 and TRBJ1-2, with 10 bases that match TRBD1. The CDR3 is 14 amino acids. V gave up 2 bases and J gave up 8 bases; unmatched junction bases: 6. Germline lookup yields CDR1 SGHNT and CDR2 YYREEE (reference sequence). The whole variable domain, remainder taken from reference TRBV5-4 and TRBJ1-2, is ETGVTQSPTHLIKTRGQQVTLRCSSQSGHNTVSWYQQALGQGPQFIFQYYREEENGRGNFPPRFSGLQFPNYSSELNVNALELDDSALYLCASSFRGQGKGYTFGSGTRLTVV.

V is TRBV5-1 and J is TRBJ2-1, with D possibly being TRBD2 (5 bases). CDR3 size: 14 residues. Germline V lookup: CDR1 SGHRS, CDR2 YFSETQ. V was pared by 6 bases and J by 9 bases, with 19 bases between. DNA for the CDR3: TGCGCCAGCATCCTCGACCCCGTTGAGGGTGAGCAGTTCTTC. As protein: CASILDPVEGEQFF.

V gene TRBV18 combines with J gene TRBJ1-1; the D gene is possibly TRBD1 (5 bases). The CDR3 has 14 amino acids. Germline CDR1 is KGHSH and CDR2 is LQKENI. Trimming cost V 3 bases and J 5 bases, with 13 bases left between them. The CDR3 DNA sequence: TGTGCCAGCTCACCGGACGGGGGGGGGACTGAAGCTTTCTTT. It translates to CASSPDGGGTEAFF.

CDR3 in DNA: TGTGCCAGCAGCTTTTTGAGAGAGACTGAAGCTTTCTTT. This codes for CASSFLRETEAFF. The chain employs TRBV5-6 and TRBJ1-1; no clear D gene. The CDR3 is made up of 13 amino acids. The germline V gene has CDR1 SGHDT and CDR2 YYEEEE. V dropped 2 bases and J dropped 5 bases, with 10 bases sitting between them. Full variable domain (remainder filled in from reference TRBV5-6 and TRBJ1-1): DAGVTQSPTHLIKTRGQQVTLRCSPKSGHDTVSWYQQALGQGPQFIFQYYEEEERQRGNFPDRFSGHQFPNYSSELNVNALLLGDSALYLCASSFLRETEAFFGQGTRLTVV.

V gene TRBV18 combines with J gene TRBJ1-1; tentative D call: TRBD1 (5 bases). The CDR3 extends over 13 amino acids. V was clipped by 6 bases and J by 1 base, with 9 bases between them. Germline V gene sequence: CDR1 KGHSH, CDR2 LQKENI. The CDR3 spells CASSDGQNTEAFF. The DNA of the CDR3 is TGTGCCAGCTCGGACGGACAGAACACTGAAGCTTTCTTT. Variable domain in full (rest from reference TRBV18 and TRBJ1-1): NAGVMQNPRHLVRRRGQEARLRCSPMKGHSHVYWYRQLPEEGLKFMVYLQKENIIDESGMPKERFSAEFPKEGPSILRIQQVVRGDSAAYFCASSDGQNTEAFFGQGTRLTVV.

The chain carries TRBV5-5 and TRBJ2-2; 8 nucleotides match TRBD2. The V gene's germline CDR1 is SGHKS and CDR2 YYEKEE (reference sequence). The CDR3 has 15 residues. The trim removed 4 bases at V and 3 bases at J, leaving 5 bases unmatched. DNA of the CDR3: TGTGCCAGCAGCCCGCGGGGGGTTGACACCGGGGAGCTGTTTTTT. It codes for CASSPRGVDTGELFF.

The CDR3 DNA sequence: TGTGCCAGCAGCTCTAGCGCCATCTACAATGAGCAGTTCTTC. Protein: CASSSSAIYNEQFF. The chain is built from TRBV2 and TRBJ2-1, with D possibly TRBD2 on 6 matching bases. This CDR3 is 14 amino acids long. Germline loops: CDR1 SNHLY, CDR2 FYNNEI. Trimming shortened V by 6 bases and J by 3 bases, and 12 bases separated the two germline ends.

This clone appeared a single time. CDR3 in amino acids: CASSYSPRDSYEQYF. For the CDR3, the DNA is TGTGCCAGCAGTTACTCCCCCCGGGACAGCTACGAGCAGTACTTC. The V call is TRBV6-6, the J call TRBJ2-7, with 7 positions matching TRBD1. Per germline, CDR1 MNHNY and CDR2 SVGAGI (reference sequence). V dropped 0 bases and J dropped 3; count of bases not matched to a gene: 5. The CDR3 runs 15 residues.

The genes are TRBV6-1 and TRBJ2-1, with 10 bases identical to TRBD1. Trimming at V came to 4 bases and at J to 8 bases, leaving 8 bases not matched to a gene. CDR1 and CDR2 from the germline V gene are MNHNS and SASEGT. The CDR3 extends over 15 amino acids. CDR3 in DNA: TGTGCCAGCAGTGGGGGGACAGGGGCCAGAGATGAGCAGTTCTTC. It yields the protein CASSGGTGARDEQFF.

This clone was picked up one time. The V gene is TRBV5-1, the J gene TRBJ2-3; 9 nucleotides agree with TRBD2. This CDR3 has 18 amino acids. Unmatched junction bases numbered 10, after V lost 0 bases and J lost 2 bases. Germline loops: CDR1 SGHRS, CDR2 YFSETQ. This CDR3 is CASSLESLAGDITDTQYF. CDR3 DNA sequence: TGCGCCAGCAGCTTGGAGTCGTTAGCGGGGGATATCACAGATACGCAGTATTTT.

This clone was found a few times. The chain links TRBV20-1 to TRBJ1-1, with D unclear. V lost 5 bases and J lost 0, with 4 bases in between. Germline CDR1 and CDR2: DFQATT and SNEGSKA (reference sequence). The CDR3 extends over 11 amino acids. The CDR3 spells CSAAMNTEAFF. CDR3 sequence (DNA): TGCAGTGCTGCGATGAACACTGAAGCTTTCTTT.

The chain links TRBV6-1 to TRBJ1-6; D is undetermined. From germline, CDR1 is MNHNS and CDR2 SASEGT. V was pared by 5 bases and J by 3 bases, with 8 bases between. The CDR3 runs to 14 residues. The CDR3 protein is CASSFEGYNSPLHF. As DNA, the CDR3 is TGTGCCAGCAGTTTCGAGGGCTATAATTCACCCCTCCACTTT.

CDR3 sequence (DNA): TGTGCCAGCAGCTCCCTGAGGGAAATGGTCACCGGGGAGCTGTTTTTT. As protein: CASSSLREMVTGELFF. The chain employs TRBV7-9 and TRBJ2-2; possible D gene TRBD2, 5 bases. The CDR3 runs 16 residues. The germline CDR1 and CDR2 sequences are SEHNR and FQNEAQ (reference sequence). V lost 4 bases to trimming and J lost 4 bases, with 16 bases between them.

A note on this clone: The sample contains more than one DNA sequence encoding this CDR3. The CDR3, as DNA: TGTGCCAGCAGCTTAGGAAGTGGACGGTCAGGGGCTAACTATGGCTACACCTTC. It encodes CASSLGSGRSGANYGYTF. The chain uses TRBV13 and TRBJ1-2; perhaps TRBD1 as D (6 bases). The germline V gene has CDR1 PRHDT and CDR2 FYEKMQ (reference sequence). The CDR3 contains 18 residues. V was pared by 0 bases and J by 0 bases, with 17 bases between. The full variable domain, completed using reference TRBV13 and TRBJ1-2, is AAGVIQSPRHLIKEKRETATLKCYPIPRHDTVYWYQQGPGQDPQFLISFYEKMQSDKGSIPDRFSAQQFSDYHSELNMSSLELGDSALYFCASSLGSGRSGANYGYTFGSGTRLTVV.